This T cell receptor beta chain derives from a study of response to subunit inactivated influenza vaccine. This clonotype showed up just a few times. TCRdb redid the calling of the RT-PCR reads with MiXCR, one entry per CDR3 protein. Of hundreds of thousands of distinct CDR3 sequences in the sample, 15% to 20% were seen once. V was clipped by 0 bases and J by 2 bases; unmatched bases: 3. The CDR3 extends over 15 amino acids. Germline CDR1 and CDR2: SGHVS and FQNEAQ. V is TRBV7-8 and J is TRBJ1-1; 7 bases are shared with TRBD1. This receptor was obtained from a middle-aged man who received an inactivated influenza vaccine. Sequenced here: PBMCs from blood, sampled 5 to 6 days after vaccination. The CDR3 is CASSLAGQVNTEAFF. In nucleotides, the CDR3 is TGTGCCAGCAGCTTAGCAGGACAGGTTAACACTGAAGCTTTCTTT.